The 12 T cell receptor beta chains below all came from one sample that was sequenced in a study of shared clonotypes between healthy human individuals. Clones were sequenced by immunoSEQ multiplex PCR, and TCRdb holds only the in-frame ones, with some missing. The table lists around 700,000 clones, under 80% of them singletons. Sequencing was carried out using memory CD4+ T cells sorted from blood. Subset here: CD45RA-negative fraction. All receptors come from a woman between 25 and 40 years old in good health.

This clone appeared once. This CDR3 reads CASSARSLGNEQFF. The CDR3, as DNA: TGCGCCAGCAGCGCCCGATCACTAGGGAATGAGCAGTTCTTC. The chain recombines TRBV5-1 with TRBJ2-1; D is perhaps TRBD2 (5 bases). The germline gives CDR1 SGHRS, CDR2 YFSETQ. V was cut by 4 bases and J by 7 bases, with 15 bases left in between. The length of the CDR3 is 14 residues. The full variable domain, completed using reference TRBV5-1 and TRBJ2-1, is KAGVTQTPRYLIKTRGQQVTLSCSPISGHRSVSWYQQTPGQGLQFLFEYFSETQRNKGNFPGRFSGRQFSNSRSEMNVSTLELGDSALYLCASSARSLGNEQFFGPGTRLTVL.

The rearrangement links TRBV6-6 to TRBJ2-7; D call uncertain. The ends were cut back, 2 bases at V and 1 base at J, with 12 bases in the middle. This CDR3 is 15 amino acids long. Germline CDR1 is MNHNY and CDR2 is SVGAGI (reference sequence). In DNA, the CDR3 is TGTGCCAGCAGTTACGCGGCCCGTCAGTCCTACGAGCAGTACTTC. Translated: CASSYAARQSYEQYF.

This clone was observed a handful of times. This rearrangement joins TRBV7-9 to TRBJ2-7, with TRBD2 identical over 7 bases. V shed 1 base and J 7 bases; nucleotides not matched to a gene: 10. Germline V gives CDR1 SEHNR, CDR2 FQNEAQ (reference sequence). There are 15 residues in the CDR3. CDR3 DNA sequence: TGTGCCAGCAGCTTAGGGACCGGGAGGAGTCGGGAGCAGTACTTC. Protein sequence: CASSLGTGRSREQYF. Together with reference TRBV7-9 and TRBJ2-7, the CDR3 gives the full variable domain: DTGVSQNPRHKITKRGQNVTFRCDPISEHNRLYWYRQTLGQGPEFLTYFQNEAQLEKSRLLSDRFSAERPKGSFSTLEIQRTEQGDSAMYLCASSLGTGRSREQYFGPGTRLTVT.

The chain recombines TRBV10-2 with TRBJ2-1; D uncertain. V shed 0 bases and J shed 13 bases, with 10 bases lying between them. The CDR3 is 12 amino acids. CDR1 and CDR2 (germline): WSHSY, SAAADI. The CDR3 region is CASSESVGAQFF. Here the CDR3 DNA reads TGCGCCAGCAGTGAGTCCGTAGGAGCCCAGTTCTTC.

Concerning this clone itself: The sample holds other DNA sequences that translate to the same CDR3. The chain is built from TRBV30 and TRBJ1-1; D is possibly TRBD1 (6 bases). V lost 2 bases and J lost 1, with 8 bases in between. Germline CDR1 reads GTSNPN; CDR2 reads SVGIG (reference sequence). The length of the CDR3 is 13 residues. CDR3 loop: CAWSKQGNTEAFF. The CDR3 coding sequence is TGTGCCTGGAGTAAACAGGGGAACACTGAAGCTTTCTTT.

The CDR3 region is CSANRNTEAFF. The CDR3 DNA follows: TGCAGTGCTAATAGGAACACTGAAGCTTTCTTT. The V call is TRBV20-1, the J call TRBJ1-1; D gene uncertain. The CDR3 covers 11 residues. Germline CDR1 reads DFQATT; CDR2 reads SNEGSKA (reference sequence). V shed 4 bases and J shed 1 base, with 4 bases lying between them.

The V call is TRBV6-1, the J call TRBJ2-5; D gene uncertain. Trimming removed 1 base at V and 4 bases at J, with 13 bases between. Germline V CDR1 and CDR2: MNHNS, SASEGT. This CDR3 spans 15 amino acids. In DNA form, the CDR3 reads TGTGCCAGCAGTGAAGTAGGCAGTCAAGGAGAGACCCAGTACTTC. Amino acids: CASSEVGSQGETQYF.

This chain connects TRBV4-1 to TRBJ1-1; a weak D match, TRBD1 (5 bases). This CDR3 region has 14 residues. Trimming left V 4 bases short and J 1 base short, with 10 bases between. Germline CDR1 reads MGHRA; CDR2 reads YSYEKL. As DNA, the CDR3 is TGCGCCAGCAGCCCGACAAGGGGGAACACTGAAGCTTTCTTT. The encoded protein is CASSPTRGNTEAFF.

V and J are TRBV7-2 and TRBJ2-1; 8 bases align to TRBD1. V was clipped by 1 base and J by 9 bases; unmatched bases: 8. Germline V gene sequence: CDR1 SGHTA, CDR2 FQGNSA. The CDR3 totals 15 residues. Here the CDR3 reads CASSLGGNDRGEQFF. The CDR3 region has the DNA TGTGCCAGCAGCTTAGGGGGGAACGACAGGGGTGAGCAGTTCTTC. Together with reference TRBV7-2 and TRBJ2-1, the CDR3 gives the full variable domain: GAGVSQSPSNKVTEKGKDVELRCDPISGHTALYWYRQSLGQGLEFLIYFQGNSAPDKSGLPSDRFSAERTGGSVSTLTIQRTQQEDSAVYLCASSLGGNDRGEQFFGPGTRLTVL.

This clone is a singleton in its sample. The chain uses TRBV19 and TRBJ2-1, with D perhaps TRBD2 (7 bases). Deletions cut 5 bases from V and 5 bases from J, with 25 bases between. Looked up from germline, CDR1 is LNHDA and CDR2 is SQIVND (reference sequence). This CDR3 has 18 residues. The DNA for the CDR3 is TGTGCCAGTAGTTGGGGGGGCATGGGAGCGGGATGGGACAATGAGCAGTTCTTC. Translating it yields CASSWGGMGAGWDNEQFF.

This clone was picked up a small number of times. The chain recombines TRBV29-1 with TRBJ2-3; the D is unclear. The CDR3 runs 13 residues. Germline V CDR1 and CDR2: SQVTM, ANQGSEA. The CDR3 DNA reads TGCAGTGGCTTGGTTGGTGGCACAGATACGCAGTATTTT. Its translation is CSGLVGGTDTQYF.

V gene TRBV5-1 combines with J gene TRBJ2-3; D ambiguous. Germline-derived CDR1 and CDR2 are SGHRS and YFSETQ. The CDR3 is 15 amino acids. Trimming left V 4 bases short and J 0 bases short, with 12 bases between. The CDR3 reads CASSRAEMSTDTQYF. CDR3 coding DNA: TGCGCCAGCAGCCGCGCAGAAATGAGCACAGATACGCAGTATTTT.